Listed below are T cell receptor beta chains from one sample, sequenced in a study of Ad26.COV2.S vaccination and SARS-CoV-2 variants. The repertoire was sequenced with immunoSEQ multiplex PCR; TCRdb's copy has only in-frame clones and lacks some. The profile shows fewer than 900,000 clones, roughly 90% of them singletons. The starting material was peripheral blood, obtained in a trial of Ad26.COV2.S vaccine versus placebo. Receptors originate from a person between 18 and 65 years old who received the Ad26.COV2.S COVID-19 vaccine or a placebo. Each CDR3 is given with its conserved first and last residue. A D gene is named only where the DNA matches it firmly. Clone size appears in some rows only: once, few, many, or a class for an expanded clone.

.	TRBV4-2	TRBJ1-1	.	TGTGCCAGCAGCCTTGGGACCGCCAACACTGAAGCTTTCTTT	CASSLGTANTEAFF
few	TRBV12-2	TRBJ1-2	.	TGTGCAAGTCGCTTAGAGGGGTCGGGTACTACCTTCCCAAGAGGCTACACCTTC	CASRLEGSGTTFPRGYTF
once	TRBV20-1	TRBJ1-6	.	TGCAGTGCTAGTGACAGAAATAATTCACCCCTCCACTTT	CSASDRNNSPLHF
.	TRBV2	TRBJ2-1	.	TGTGCCAGCATGGGTAGCGGCTATTGGGATGAGCAGTTCTTC	CASMGSGYWDEQFF
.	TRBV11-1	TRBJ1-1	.	TGTGCCAGCAGCTGGGGACCGGACACTGAAGCTTTCTTT	CASSWGPDTEAFF
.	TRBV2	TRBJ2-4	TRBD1	TGTGCCAGCAGGGGGGCTCGAGGGTCAGGGACAGTGAACATTCAGTACTTC	CASRGARGSGTVNIQYF
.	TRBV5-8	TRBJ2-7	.	TGTGCCAGCAGCTTGGCATTCTTGGAGCAGTACTTC	CASSLAFLEQYF
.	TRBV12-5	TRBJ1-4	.	TGTGCTAGTGGTTACAGGCTCGGGGAAAAACTGTTTTTT	CASGYRLGEKLFF
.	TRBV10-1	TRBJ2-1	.	TGCGCCCCCACGTACAATGAGCAGTTCTTC	CAPTYNEQFF
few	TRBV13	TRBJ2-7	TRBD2	TGTGCCAGCAGTCATCTAGCGGGAGGGCCTTACGAGCAGTACTTC	CASSHLAGGPYEQYF
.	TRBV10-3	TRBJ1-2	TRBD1	TGTGCCACCCAACCGGGACAGGGCCATGGCTACACCTTC	CATQPGQGHGYTF
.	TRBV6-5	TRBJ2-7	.	TGTGCCAGCAGTTACTCGGTGGGGGGCGGCAGCTACGAGCAGTACTTC	CASSYSVGGGSYEQYF
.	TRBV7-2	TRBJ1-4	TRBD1	TGTGCCAGCAGCTCAGGACAGGGAACAGAAAAACTGTTTTTT	CASSSGQGTEKLFF
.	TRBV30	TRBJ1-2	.	TGTGCCTGGAGCCAGCGCCTGGGCTATGGCTACACCTTC	CAWSQRLGYGYTF
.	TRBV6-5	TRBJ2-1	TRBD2	TGTGCCAGCAGATTAGCGGGAAGTTACAATGAGCAGTTCTTC	CASRLAGSYNEQFF
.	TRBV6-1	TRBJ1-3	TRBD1	TGTGCCAGCAGTGAATTTGGGGGACAGGGGAGAAACACCATATATTTT	CASSEFGGQGRNTIYF
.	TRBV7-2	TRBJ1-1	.	TGTGCCAGCAGCTTAAGGTCATGGAACACTGAAGCTTTCTTT	CASSLRSWNTEAFF
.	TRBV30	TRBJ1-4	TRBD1	TGTGCCTGGAGGCCGCCAGGGGGAAGCGAAAAACTGTTTTTT	CAWRPPGGSEKLFF
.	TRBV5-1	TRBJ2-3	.	TGCGCCAGCGCTGATTTCTATAGCACAGATACGCAGTATTTT	CASADFYSTDTQYF
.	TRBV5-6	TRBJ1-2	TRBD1	TGTGCCAGCAGCTTAAACAGGGGGGCCCTTCGAGGCTACACCTTC	CASSLNRGALRGYTF
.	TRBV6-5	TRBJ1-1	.	TGTGCCAGCAACCAAGGGGTTTTGAACACTGAAGCTTTCTTT	CASNQGVLNTEAFF
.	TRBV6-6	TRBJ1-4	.	TGTGCCAGCAGTTACACACCTGCGGAAAAACTGTTTTTT	CASSYTPAEKLFF
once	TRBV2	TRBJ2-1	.	TGTGCCAGCAAGCGGGAACAGGGGGGTGGCAATGAGCAGTTCTTC	CASKREQGGGNEQFF
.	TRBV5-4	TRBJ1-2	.	TGTGCCAGCAGCTTGATGGCCACGGGCTACACCTTC	CASSLMATGYTF
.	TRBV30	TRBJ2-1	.	TGTGCCTGGAGTCTCTCGGGGGTTATCCCAAGCAGGGAGCAGTTCTTC	CAWSLSGVIPSREQFF
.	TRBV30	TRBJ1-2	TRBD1	TGTGCCTGGAAGTTGACAGGGGCGGCTGGCTACACCTTC	CAWKLTGAAGYTF
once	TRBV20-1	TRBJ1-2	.	TGCAGTGCTAGAGATAGGTATGGCTACACCTTC	CSARDRYGYTF
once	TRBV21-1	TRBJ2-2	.	TGTGCCAGCACACGAGCGGGAGTTGCGCCCGGCGGGGAGCTGTTTTTT	CASTRAGVAPGGELFF
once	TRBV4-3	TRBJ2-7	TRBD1	TGCGCCAGCAGCCGGAGACAGGGTAACGGCTACGAGCAGTACTTC	CASSRRQGNGYEQYF
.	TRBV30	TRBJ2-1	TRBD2	TGTGCCTGGAGTGACGGGAGGGCCTCTGAGCAGTTCTTC	CAWSDGRASEQFF
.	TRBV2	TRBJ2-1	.	TGTGCCAGCAGGTTGGACGGATACAATGAGCAGTTCTTC	CASRLDGYNEQFF
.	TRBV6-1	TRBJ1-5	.	TGTGCCAGCAGTTTCAGGGGTGGCAATCAGCCCCAGCATTTT	CASSFRGGNQPQHF
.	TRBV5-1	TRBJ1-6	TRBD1	TGCGCCAGCAGCTTCGGACAGGGCGGATATAATTCACCCCTCCACTTT	CASSFGQGGYNSPLHF
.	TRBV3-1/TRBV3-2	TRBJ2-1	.	TGTGCCAGCAGCCAAGCGCGGGACTCCTACAATGAGCAGTTCTTC	CASSQARDSYNEQFF
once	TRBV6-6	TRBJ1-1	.	TGTGCCAGCAGTTACTCTCCCCGGGCGGGGACTGAAGCTTTCTTT	CASSYSPRAGTEAFF
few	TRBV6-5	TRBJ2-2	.	TGTGCCAGCAGGCGCTCACTCGGGGAGCTGTTTTTT	CASRRSLGELFF
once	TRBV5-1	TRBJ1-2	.	TGCGCCAGCAGCTTGGCCGGGACCCAGGGACATGGCTACACCTTC	CASSLAGTQGHGYTF
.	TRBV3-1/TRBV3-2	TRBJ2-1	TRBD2	TGTGCCAGCAGCCCCCGGCTAGCGGGAGGACCCGTTGGGGGGCAGTTCTTC	CASSPRLAGGPVGGQFF
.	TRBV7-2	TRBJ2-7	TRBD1	TGTGCCAGCAGCGCGGACAGGGGTTTGTTGGAGCAGTACTTC	CASSADRGLLEQYF
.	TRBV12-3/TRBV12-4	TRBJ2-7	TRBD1	TGTGCCAGCAGTCGGACAGGGCCCTACGAGCAGTACTTC	CASSRTGPYEQYF
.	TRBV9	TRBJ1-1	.	TGTGCCAGCAGCGTCGATCCCGCAATGAACACTGAAGCTTTCTTT	CASSVDPAMNTEAFF
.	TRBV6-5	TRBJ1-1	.	TGTGCCAGCAGTTACTCGTCTATGAACACTGAAGCTTTCTTT	CASSYSSMNTEAFF
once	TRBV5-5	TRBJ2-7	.	TGTGCCAGCAGCCGAGGCGACTACGAGCAGTACTTC	CASSRGDYEQYF
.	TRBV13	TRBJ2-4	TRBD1	TGTGCCAGCAGCGCGCCGGGACAGGGTAACATTCAGTACTTC	CASSAPGQGNIQYF
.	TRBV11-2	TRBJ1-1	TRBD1	TGTGCCAGCAGCTCACAGGGGGCGGATGAAGCTTTCTTT	CASSSQGADEAFF
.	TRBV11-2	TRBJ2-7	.	TGTGCCAGCAGCTTACAGGGTACCTACGAGCAGTACTTC	CASSLQGTYEQYF
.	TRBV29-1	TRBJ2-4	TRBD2	TGCAGCGTTCGCGGACTAGCGGGAGGTAACATTCAGTACTTC	CSVRGLAGGNIQYF
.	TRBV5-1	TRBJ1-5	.	TGCGCCAGCAGCCTTTTTTCGAATCAGCCCCAGCATTTT	CASSLFSNQPQHF
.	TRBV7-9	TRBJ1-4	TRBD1	TGTGCCAGCAGCTTTATACAGGGGAACGAAAAACTGTTTTTT	CASSFIQGNEKLFF
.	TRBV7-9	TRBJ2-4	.	TGTGCCAGCAGCCCACCTTTTAGGGTGGGGAACATTCAGTACTTC	CASSPPFRVGNIQYF
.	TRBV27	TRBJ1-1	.	TGTGCCAGCAGTTTTTCTGACAACATGAACACTGAAGCTTTCTTT	CASSFSDNMNTEAFF
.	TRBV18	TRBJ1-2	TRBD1	TGTGCCAGCTCTCGTGGACAGGGGGACGGCTACACCTTC	CASSRGQGDGYTF